One and the same sample provided the 12 T cell receptor beta chains below, sequenced in a study of blood T cell repertoires in COVID-19. Sequenced by immunoSEQ multiplex PCR; TCRdb stores in-frame clones only, minus some. The sample holds some 110,000 clones; approximately 81% are singletons and the top ten take over 1.2%. Material: peripheral blood. These receptors all come from a man between 40 and 49 years old with acute or convalescent COVID-19.

In its sample, this clone was seen a few times. V gene TRBV5-1 combines with J gene TRBJ2-7, with TRBD2 matching over 10 bases. The V gene end was trimmed by 3 bases and the J gene end by 4 bases; junction bases not matched to a gene: 7. Germline V gene lookup returns CDR1 SGHRS and CDR2 YFSETQ. The CDR3 length is 15 residues. In DNA, the CDR3 is TGCGCCAGCAGCTCAATGACTAGCGGGCAATACGAGCAGTACTTC. It specifies CASSSMTSGQYEQYF.

The V call is TRBV28, the J call TRBJ2-1; TRBD2 matches 11 bases. J was trimmed by 7 bases and V by 4 bases; bases with no gene match: 12. The CDR3 has 17 amino acids. Looked up from germline, CDR1 is MDHEN and CDR2 is SYDVKM. The CDR3 nucleotides read TGTGCCAGCAGTTCGCCCCTAGCGGGAGGCCTGGGGAATGAGCAGTTCTTC. As protein: CASSSPLAGGLGNEQFF.

This rearrangement joins TRBV7-2 to TRBJ2-3; 8 bases map to TRBD2. Per the germline V gene, CDR1 is SGHTA and CDR2 is FQGNSA. This CDR3 spans 15 amino acids. Trimming at V came to 6 bases and at J to 5 bases, leaving 10 bases not matched to a gene. CDR3 sequence (DNA): TGTGCCAGCAGACTCTTGGCGGGGGGAGGAGATACGCAGTATTTT. Encoded protein: CASRLLAGGGDTQYF.

The gene calls are TRBV21-1 and TRBJ2-7; TRBD1, the table's D call, lacks a check against the DNA. TRBV21-1 constitutes a pseudogene. CDR3 length equals 19 residues. This chain's CDR3 is CASSLRDRDTSRIDYEQYF. The CDR3 nucleotides read TGTGCCAGCAGCCTCCGGGACAGAGATACCTCCCGGATTGACTACGAGCAGTACTTC.

The chain employs TRBV9 and TRBJ2-5; 13 bases line up with TRBD2. The CDR3 has 16 residues. The junction had 7 bases not matched to a gene; V was cut back by 3 bases and J by 5 bases. CDR1 and CDR2 from the germline V gene are SGDLS and YYNGEE. Here the CDR3 reads CASSAGLAGPEETQYF. Written as DNA, the CDR3 is TGTGCCAGCAGCGCGGGACTAGCGGGGCCCGAGGAGACCCAGTACTTC.

The chain is built from TRBV18 and TRBJ2-2; 8 nucleotides agree with TRBD2. The CDR3 has 16 amino acids. V shed 2 bases and J 4 bases; nucleotides not matched to a gene: 6. The germline V gene encodes CDR1 KGHSH and CDR2 LQKENI. The DNA of the CDR3 is TGTGCCAGCTCACCAAGGCGGGAGGTCGGCACCGGGGAGCTGTTTTTT. This translates into CASSPRREVGTGELFF. The full variable domain, with the rest looked up from reference TRBV18 and TRBJ2-2, is NAGVMQNPRHLVRRRGQEARLRCSPMKGHSHVYWYRQLPEEGLKFMVYLQKENIIDESGMPKERFSAEFPKEGPSILRIQQVVRGDSAAYFCASSPRREVGTGELFFGEGSRLTVL.

In this sample, this clone turned up a few times. This chain connects TRBV11-2 to TRBJ2-2; D not certain. The CDR3 consists of 13 residues. Trimming cost V 4 bases and J 0 bases, with 3 bases left between them. Per germline, CDR1 SGHAT and CDR2 FQNNGV. CDR3 nucleotides: TGTGCCAGCAGCTACACGAACACCGGGGAGCTGTTTTTT. This codes for CASSYTNTGELFF.

This clone is a singleton in its sample. V is TRBV7-3 and J is TRBJ1-1, with D hard to call. The CDR3 length is 13 residues. CDR1 SGHTA and CDR2 FQGTGA come from the germline V gene. V was clipped by 4 bases and J by 3 bases, with 9 bases between them. The CDR3 DNA reads as TGTGCCAGCAGCTCTAGCGTGGACACTGAAGCTTTCTTT. This translates into CASSSSVDTEAFF.

This chain uses TRBV6-5 with TRBJ2-7; D gene ambiguous. The V gene lost 0 bases and the J gene lost 2 bases, with 8 bases spanning the gap. The CDR3 runs 14 residues. The germline gives CDR1 MNHEY, CDR2 SVGAGI. CDR3 amino acids: CASSYSRYPYEQYF. In DNA, the CDR3 is TGTGCCAGCAGTTACTCGAGGTATCCCTACGAGCAGTACTTC.

The rearrangement joins TRBV6-5 to TRBJ2-3; no reliable D call. Trimming took off 0 bases at V and 0 bases at J, with 7 bases between the two ends. Germline CDR1 reads MNHEY; CDR2 reads SVGAGI. There are 15 residues in the CDR3. In DNA form, the CDR3 reads TGTGCCAGCAGTTACTCGGCGGCTAGCACAGATACGCAGTATTTT. Its protein product is CASSYSAASTDTQYF.

This clone was observed a single time. The chain has TRBV28 and TRBJ2-7, with D perhaps matching TRBD1 (5 bases). Trimming shortened V by 0 bases and J by 1 base, and 7 bases separated the two germline ends. The CDR3 consists of 14 residues. Germline V CDR1 and CDR2: MDHEN, SYDVKM. The CDR3 DNA sequence: TGTGCCAGCAGTTTATGGGACAAATCCTACGAGCAGTACTTC. Residues: CASSLWDKSYEQYF.

This clone appeared a single time. The gene calls are TRBV3-1 (or the pseudogene TRBV3-2) and TRBJ2-7; perhaps TRBD2 as D (7 bases). Germline-derived CDR1 and CDR2 are LGHDT and YNNKEL (reference sequence). Trimming left V 3 bases short and J 3 bases short, with 12 bases between. CDR3 length: 14 amino acids. Written as DNA, the CDR3 is TGTGCCAGCAGCCAGGGGGGGGCGATCTACGAGCAGTACTTC. The encoded protein is CASSQGGAIYEQYF.